This entry describes one T cell receptor (beta chain). Its target is not known. TCRdb keeps only in-frame clones here, not all; method: immunoSEQ multiplex PCR. The sample contains tens of thousands of clones, 70% to 90% of which appear only once. V was pared by 6 bases and J by 0 bases, with 7 bases of the junction left unmatched. The CDR3 runs to 15 residues. Germline V gene lookup returns CDR1 ENHRY and CDR2 SYGVKD. The entry originates in a study of a mutant IDH1 vaccine in newly diagnosed glioma. Across the whole study: Prior therapy was radiotherapy, temozolomide, or both; most received both. Whole-study results and caveats: Alterations occurring in top peripheral T cell clonotypes seemed unrelated to pseudoprogression.

Regarding time point: baseline, week 1 (first vaccination visit). Treatment in this sample: pre-vaccination baseline after standard-of-care therapy. The chain recombines TRBV10-3 with TRBJ1-2, with 7 nucleotides matching TRBD1. The sample here was PBMCs, taken from a glioma patient treated with radiotherapy, temozolomide or both. The TCR originated in a man aged 25 to 40 with glioma. The CDR3 is CAISRQGETNYGYTF. In DNA form, the CDR3 reads TGTGCCATCAGCCGGCAGGGGGAAACTAACTATGGCTACACCTTC.